The sequence of this TCR beta chain was determined in a study of blood T cell repertoires in COVID-19. Overall study: Samples taken during acute and convalescent COVID-19 were collected in the United States, Italy and Spain. PBMCs, B-cell-depleted T cells, or T cells were the source of the cDNA or gDNA that made up the material.

Germline loops: CDR1 KGHSH, CDR2 LQKENI. The CDR3 extends over 14 amino acids. The V gene lost 3 bases and the J gene lost 8 bases, with 16 bases spanning the gap. In the source study's methods: Scientists estimated how many nucleated cells there were by amplifying reference gene primers. Profiling relied on immunoSEQ multiplex PCR, and the TCRdb table lists in-frame clones only, not all of them. That table gives V, J and clone size, and the DNA gave D and trimming. The sample shows tens of thousands of clones, more than 65% of them seen only once. The chain is built from TRBV18 and TRBJ1-2; D is possibly TRBD1 (5 bases). The TCR originated in a woman of 80 years or more with active or convalescent COVID-19. Sample: peripheral blood. DNA of the CDR3: TGTGCCAGCTCACCGACAGCGATTTTGGACGGCTACACCTTC. Amino acids: CASSPTAILDGYTF.